The T cell receptor (beta chain) described here comes from a study of shared clonotypes between healthy human individuals. On the study more broadly: Those who served as donors were two women and a few men between the ages of 18 and 49.

Recent acute infections and vaccinations were absent in the healthy HIV-negative adult donors. Deep-level assay runs were performed. Authors' processing steps: With immunoSEQ giving junction-only sequences and no quality scores, filtering differed. Sequenced by immunoSEQ multiplex PCR; TCRdb stores in-frame clones only, minus some. V and J calls plus clone size are reproduced from that table; the DNA served to infer D and trimming. The table records about 490,000 clones, roughly 80% of them present only once. Germline V gene sequence: CDR1 GTSNPN, CDR2 SVGIG (reference sequence). The CDR3 has 13 residues. With V trimmed by 3 bases and J by 6 bases, 3 bases remained unmatched. The sample holds one count of this clone.

The origin of this receptor is a woman aged 40 to 49 in good health. Some clones in this sample may be carry-over from other donors' samples. V and J are TRBV30 and TRBJ2-2; TRBD1 aligns across 8 bases. Input material: PBMCs. The CDR3 nucleotides read TGTGCCTGGAGGAGGACAGGGTCCGGGGAGCTGTTTTTT. This translates into CAWRRTGSGELFF.